The 19 T cell receptor beta chains in this list originate from one sample, sequenced in a study of T-cell memory formation after mild COVID-19. Each CDR3 protein gets one entry after TCRdb re-called the 5' RACE reads with MiXCR. The sample lists about 400,000 distinct CDR3 sequences, 16% occurring once. Sequenced material: PBMCs or a T cell subset sorted from them (not recorded which). The receptors were sampled from a man younger than 35 who had mild COVID-19 (a few samples of this study predate the infection). Cell type and time point are not known.

The chain couples TRBV27 to TRBJ2-3; D possibly matches TRBD1 or TRBD2 (6 bases each). The V and J ends lost 0 bases and 1 base respectively, with 8 bases between them. Germline V gives CDR1 MNHEY, CDR2 SMNVEV (reference sequence). CDR3 length equals 15 residues. The CDR3 sequence is CASSLSRGGTDTQYF. CDR3 bases: TGTGCCAGCAGTTTATCAAGGGGGGGCACAGATACGCAGTATTTT.

The chain is built from TRBV5-1 and TRBJ1-2, with D perhaps TRBD1 (6 bases). The V and J ends lost 4 bases and 4 bases respectively, with 11 bases between them. Germline lookup yields CDR1 SGHRS and CDR2 YFSETQ. The CDR3 has 13 residues. The CDR3: CASSPDSFYGYTF. The CDR3 nucleotides read TGCGCCAGCAGCCCGGACAGCTTCTATGGCTACACCTTC.

This clonotype was counted between two and nine times. This chain uses TRBV20-1 with TRBJ2-3; possibly TRBD1 for D (6 bases). CDR1 and CDR2 from the germline V gene are DFQATT and SNEGSKA (reference sequence). Between the trimmed V and J ends, which lost 7 bases and 1 base, there was a span of 18 bases. The CDR3 is 15 amino acids. Here the CDR3 DNA reads TGCAGTGTTCCACCTTACAGGGTAGGCACAGATACGCAGTATTTT. Translation: CSVPPYRVGTDTQYF.

V is TRBV5-1 and J is TRBJ2-2; 7 positions agree with TRBD2. Looked up from germline, CDR1 is SGHRS and CDR2 is YFSETQ. The V and J ends lost 7 bases and 4 bases, in that order; junction bases with no gene match: 4. The CDR3 consists of 13 residues. The CDR3 reads CASFGGSTGELFF. The CDR3, as DNA: TGCGCCAGCTTCGGGGGGAGCACCGGGGAGCTGTTTTTT.

There are a few counts of this clonotype. CDR3 DNA: TGTGCCAGTGGAAACCCCGGGACAGGGGATGGCTACACCTTC. Amino acid sequence: CASGNPGTGDGYTF. The chain uses TRBV28 and TRBJ1-2, with TRBD1 matching over 10 bases. Germline trimming cut 9 bases from V and 6 bases from J; bases unmatched to any gene: 10. Per germline, CDR1 MDHEN and CDR2 SYDVKM. The CDR3 extends over 14 amino acids.

This rearrangement joins TRBV29-1 to TRBJ1-1; D uncertain. The CDR3 sequence is 13 residues long. Trimming pared 1 base from V and 0 bases from J, leaving 6 bases between. Germline CDR1 is SQVTM and CDR2 is ANQGSEA. As DNA, the CDR3 is TGCAGCGTTGAAGGCCGGTTGAACACTGAAGCTTTCTTT. Protein: CSVEGRLNTEAFF.

V usage is TRBV29-1 and J usage is TRBJ1-1; 7 positions match TRBD1. CDR1 is SQVTM and CDR2 is ANQGSEA in the germline V gene. The ends lost 4 bases at V and 0 bases at J; junction bases unmatched: 8. The CDR3 is 15 residues long. The DNA of the CDR3 is TGCAGCGTTGCCGGGACAGTAATCATGAACACTGAAGCTTTCTTT. Translating gives CSVAGTVIMNTEAFF.

This clonotype has only a few counts. V gene TRBV12-3 or TRBV12-4 combines with J gene TRBJ1-1; D perhaps matches TRBD1 (5 bases). There are 12 residues in the CDR3. V lost 10 bases and J lost 4, with 13 bases in between. As DNA, the CDR3 is TGTGCCATCAACGGGGACTCCACTGAAGCTTTCTTT. This gives the protein CAINGDSTEAFF.

This clonotype was seen a handful of times. The chain carries TRBV5-1 and TRBJ1-1, with D hard to call. Germline CDR1 is SGHRS and CDR2 is YFSETQ. CDR3 length: 12 residues. Between the trimmed V and J ends, which lost 2 bases and 7 bases, there was a span of 9 bases. CDR3 bases: TGCGCCAGCAGCTTTATGGGCTTTGAAGCTTTCTTT. It encodes CASSFMGFEAFF.

This sequence joins TRBV12-3 or TRBV12-4 and TRBJ2-3, with D possibly being TRBD1 or TRBD2 (6 bases each). The CDR3 runs to 14 residues. Trimming pared 3 bases from V and 4 bases from J, leaving 11 bases between. In DNA, the CDR3 is TGTGCCAGCAGTTTCGGGGGCTTGGCAGATACGCAGTATTTT. It yields the protein CASSFGGLADTQYF.

This clonotype was counted ten times or more. V usage is TRBV5-6 and J usage is TRBJ1-2, with D possibly being TRBD1 (5 bases). Per germline, CDR1 SGHDT and CDR2 YYEEEE. Between the trimmed V and J ends, which lost 4 bases and 8 bases, there was a span of 18 bases. CDR3 size: 14 residues. The CDR3 coding sequence is TGTGCCAGCAGCGAACCCCCTGGGACGCTGGGCTACACCTTC. The encoded protein is CASSEPPGTLGYTF.

The V and J genes are TRBV20-1 and TRBJ2-2, with D hard to call. Trimming took 4 bases from V and 5 from J, leaving 11 bases between them. Per the germline V gene, CDR1 is DFQATT and CDR2 is SNEGSKA (reference sequence). The CDR3 runs to 13 residues. CDR3 sequence: CSAKRAGTGELFF. The CDR3 DNA reads as TGCAGTGCTAAGAGAGCAGGTACCGGGGAGCTGTTTTTT.

The chain is built from TRBV5-1 and TRBJ2-7, with 10 bases that match TRBD2. V trimming: 3 bases; J trimming: 5 bases; junction bases outside the gene matches: 5. Germline loops: CDR1 SGHRS, CDR2 YFSETQ. CDR3 length equals 14 residues. The chain's CDR3 is CASSSTSGVNEQYF. The CDR3, as DNA: TGCGCCAGCAGCTCAACTAGCGGGGTAAACGAGCAGTACTTC.

The rearrangement links TRBV11-2 to TRBJ1-4; TRBD1 matches at 9 bases. The V gene end was trimmed by 5 bases and the J gene end by 8 bases; junction bases not matched to a gene: 9. Germline CDR1 and CDR2: SGHAT and FQNNGV. CDR3 length: 15 amino acids. The CDR3 loop is CASSPWTGEVEKLFF. The CDR3 bases are TGTGCCAGCAGCCCCTGGACAGGGGAGGTGGAAAAACTGTTTTTT.

This chain links TRBV4-3 with TRBJ1-2; no clear D. CDR3 length: 14 residues. Germline V gene data show CDR1 as LGHNA and CDR2 as YSLEER. V was cut by 1 base and J by 8 bases, with 14 bases left in between. The CDR3 reads CASSQVKEGWGYTF. For the CDR3, the DNA is TGCGCCAGCAGCCAAGTTAAGGAGGGATGGGGCTACACCTTC.

This clonotype was observed a handful of times. The CDR3 region is CASSLSGVGATEAFF. In DNA, the CDR3 is TGCGCCAGCAGTTTATCAGGGGTGGGAGCCACTGAAGCTTTCTTT. J is TRBJ1-1 and V is TRBV5-1; perhaps TRBD1 as D (6 bases). V lost 5 bases and J 4 bases, leaving 18 bases between the germline ends. The germline V gene encodes CDR1 SGHRS and CDR2 YFSETQ. This CDR3 spans 15 amino acids.

This clonotype was found a few times. This chain links TRBV27 with TRBJ2-7, with D unresolved. Trimming removed 6 bases at V and 3 bases at J, with 12 bases between. CDR1 MNHEY and CDR2 SMNVEV come from the germline V gene (reference sequence). This CDR3 contains 13 residues. CDR3 DNA sequence: TGTGCCAGCAGGAGTTACGCCAGCTACGAGCAGTACTTC. Residues: CASRSYASYEQYF.

In its sample, this clonotype was seen many times. V usage is TRBV27 and J usage is TRBJ2-3; 8 bases line up with TRBD1. There are 13 residues in the CDR3. Germline V gives CDR1 MNHEY, CDR2 SMNVEV (reference sequence). V lost 5 bases, J lost 7 bases, and 5 bases stayed unmatched. CDR3 protein: CASSPRTGYTQYF. The DNA for the CDR3 is TGTGCCAGCAGTCCCCGGACAGGGTATACGCAGTATTTT.

This clonotype was seen only once. The J gene is TRBJ2-1, the V gene TRBV19; 8 bases align to TRBD1. Germline CDR1 reads LNHDA; CDR2 reads SQIVND (reference sequence). This CDR3 is built from 15 residues. J gave up 3 bases and V 6 bases, and 7 bases lay outside the gene matches. CDR3 DNA sequence: TGTGCCAGTAGATCGCCAGGGGGCTACTACAATGAGCAGTTCTTC. Protein: CASRSPGGYYNEQFF.